This T cell receptor beta chain comes out of a study of beta chain features in type 1 diabetes. Every isolated RNA sample was fully reverse transcribed, so sequencing captured expressed TCRB transcripts. Data came from immunoSEQ multiplex PCR; TCRdb stores just in-frame clones and leaves some out. The sample carries about 290,000 clones, 8% recorded once. A single heparinised blood sample, averaging roughly 100 mL, was obtained per donor. There are 14 residues in the CDR3. The germline V gene has CDR1 SGHTA and CDR2 FQGNSA. Losses at the gene ends were 5 bases for V and 7 bases for J; bases not matched to a gene: 8. This clone was seen at least ten times.

This chain joins TRBV7-2 and TRBJ2-1, with 7 bases aligning to TRBD1. This clonotype was obtained from a woman between 18 and 29 years old in good health. Source material: central memory CD4+ T cells from blood. In DNA form, the CDR3 reads TGTGCCAGCAGCGAAAGACAGGGTGGGAATGAGCAGTTCTTC. Its translation: CASSERQGGNEQFF.